The T cell receptor (beta chain) under discussion was sequenced for a study of blood T cell repertoires in COVID-19. Overall study context: PBMCs, B-cell-depleted T cells, or T cells provided the cDNA or gDNA that made up the material.

Germline values: CDR1 SGHAT, CDR2 FQNNGV. The CDR3 totals 14 residues. Deletions cut 0 bases from V and 2 bases from J, with 7 bases between. Seattle patients were enrolled during active infection and followed longitudinally. Measured with immunoSEQ multiplex PCR; TCRdb has only the in-frame clones, and not every one. The sample lists 90,000 to 100,000 clones, 89% occurring once. This receptor was taken from a man aged 45-65 years with COVID-19, enrolled during active disease. The chain recombines TRBV11-2 with TRBJ2-5; tentatively, D is TRBD2 (5 bases). Material: peripheral blood. The CDR3 sequence is CASSLDRGQETQYF. CDR3 in DNA: TGTGCCAGCAGCTTAGATCGGGGACAAGAGACCCAGTACTTC.